This entry lists 30 T cell receptor beta chains sequenced from one sample in a study of early T cells in non-severe SARS-CoV-2 infection. Using its own MiXCR run on the 5' RACE reads, TCRdb lists one record per CDR3 protein. The sample shows roughly 18,000 distinct CDR3 sequences, roughly 6.1% of them seen only once. The material sequenced was whole blood. These receptors all come from an adult who was a healthcare worker with PCR-confirmed SARS-CoV-2 infection or an uninfected control (not recorded which).

By sample share, this clonotype is medium-sized. V usage is TRBV5-8 and J usage is TRBJ1-1; possible D gene TRBD1, 5 bases. This CDR3 has 13 residues. V lost 3 bases, J lost 1 base, and 7 bases lay in between. The germline V gene has CDR1 SGHTS and CDR2 YDEGEE. The CDR3 protein is CASSWQGNTEAFF. For the CDR3, the DNA is TGTGCCAGCAGCTGGCAGGGGAACACTGAAGCTTTCTTT. The whole variable domain, filled in from reference TRBV5-8 and TRBJ1-1, reads EAGVTQSPTHLIKTRGQQATLRCSPISGHTSVYWYQQALGLGLQFLLWYDEGEERNRGNFPPRFSGRQFPNYSSELNVNALELEDSALYLCASSWQGNTEAFFGQGTRLTVV.

This clonotype was observed many times. Mismatch with germline at one junction end may stem from a read error. The chain recombines TRBV29-1 with TRBJ2-5; TRBD1 or TRBD2 may be the D gene (5 bases each). The CDR3 loop spans 12 amino acids. Germline CDR1 reads SQVTM; CDR2 reads ANQGSEA. CDR3: CSVEGDEETQYF. The CDR3 coding sequence is TGCAGCGTGGAAGGGGACGAGGAGACCCAGTACTTC.

This clonotype occurred many times. V and J are TRBV5-1 and TRBJ1-1; the match to TRBD1 covers 9 bases. The junction had 5 bases not matched to a gene; V was cut back by 3 bases and J by 5 bases. The CDR3 length is 14 residues. The germline V gene has CDR1 SGHRS and CDR2 YFSETQ. This CDR3 is CASSWGQGKTEAFF. The CDR3, as DNA: TGCGCCAGCAGCTGGGGACAGGGAAAAACTGAAGCTTTCTTT.

This clonotype was observed at least ten times. V gene TRBV29-1 combines with J gene TRBJ1-2, with D possibly TRBD1 on 5 matching bases. Germline V lookup: CDR1 SQVTM, CDR2 ANQGSEA. V shed 7 bases and J shed 3 bases, with 15 bases lying between them. CDR3 length: 13 amino acids. CDR3 in DNA: TGCAGCGCCGGGACGGGGATCGACTATGGCTACACCTTC. Translation: CSAGTGIDYGYTF.

This clonotype was recorded at least ten times. The chain is built from TRBV6-5 and TRBJ2-1, with 10 bases lining up with TRBD2. Unmatched junction bases numbered 11, after V lost 7 bases and J lost 2 bases. The V gene's germline CDR1 is MNHEY and CDR2 SVGAGI. The CDR3 length is 17 residues. CDR3 region: CASTSRWLAGAYNEQFF. In nucleotides, the CDR3 is TGTGCCAGCACCTCCCGGTGGCTAGCGGGAGCCTACAATGAGCAGTTCTTC.

The chain joins TRBV20-1 to TRBJ2-2; D not certain. The CDR3 consists of 13 residues. The V end was cut by 7 bases, the J end by 0 bases, with 9 bases between. Germline assignment: CDR1 DFQATT and CDR2 SNEGSKA (reference sequence). CDR3 sequence (DNA): TGCAGTGGTGAGAGCGCGAACACCGGGGAGCTGTTTTTT. It translates to CSGESANTGELFF.

Judged by abundance, this clonotype is medium-sized. This chain joins TRBV28 and TRBJ2-1; 11 nucleotides agree with TRBD2. CDR1 is MDHEN and CDR2 is SYDVKM in the germline V gene. Trimming removed 6 bases from V and 5 bases from J; junction bases left unmatched: 3. The CDR3 extends over 14 amino acids. DNA of the CDR3: TGTGCCAGCAGACCGGGACTAGCGGACAATGAGCAGTTCTTC. Translation gives CASRPGLADNEQFF. Together with reference TRBV28 and TRBJ2-1, the CDR3 gives the full variable domain: DVKVTQSSRYLVKRTGEKVFLECVQDMDHENMFWYRQDPGLGLRLIYFSYDVKMKEKGDIPEGYSVSREKKERFSLILESASTNQTSMYLCASRPGLADNEQFFGPGTRLTVL.

This clonotype was seen ten or more times. CDR3 DNA sequence: TGTGCCAGCAGTGTACAGGGGGCCACCACAGATACGCAGTATTTT. It codes for CASSVQGATTDTQYF. The genes are TRBV6-5 and TRBJ2-3, with TRBD1 matching over 9 bases. The germline V gene encodes CDR1 MNHEY and CDR2 SVGAGI. J lost 2 bases, V lost 5 bases, and 5 bases had no gene match. The length of the CDR3 is 15 residues.

This chain connects TRBV11-2 to TRBJ2-3; 8 bases fit TRBD2. The CDR3 runs 14 residues. Trimming removed 0 bases from V and 5 bases from J; junction bases left unmatched: 1. Germline V gene data show CDR1 as SGHAT and CDR2 as FQNNGV. The CDR3 region is CASSLDGRGDTQYF. Here the CDR3 DNA reads TGTGCCAGCAGCTTAGACGGGAGGGGAGATACGCAGTATTTT.

This clonotype was picked up many times. V is TRBV5-1 and J is TRBJ1-5; TRBD1 aligns across 8 bases. The J segment lost 10 bases and the V segment lost 4 bases, leaving 10 bases of the junction unmatched. The CDR3 consists of 14 residues. The germline V gene has CDR1 SGHRS and CDR2 YFSETQ. The CDR3 reads CASSVAPGGEPQHF. Here the CDR3 DNA reads TGCGCCAGCAGCGTCGCCCCAGGGGGCGAACCCCAGCATTTT.

At least ten counts were recorded for this clonotype. The chain's CDR3 is CASSLLSNTEAFF. CDR3 in DNA: TGTGCCAGCAGTTTACTCTCGAACACTGAAGCTTTCTTT. This sequence joins TRBV12-3 or TRBV12-4 and TRBJ1-1, with no clear D. The CDR3 contains 13 residues. V was shortened by 2 bases and J by 1 base, with 5 bases between the two germline ends.

This clonotype was counted ten times or more. The chain joins TRBV20-1 to TRBJ2-5, with TRBD1 identical over 7 bases. Germline values: CDR1 DFQATT, CDR2 SNEGSKA (reference sequence). Trimming cost V 0 bases and J 5 bases; bases outside gene matches: 18. The CDR3 loop spans 18 amino acids. This chain's CDR3 is CSARDLVRADEGGETQYF. The DNA of the CDR3 is TGCAGTGCTAGAGATTTAGTAAGGGCGGACGAAGGGGGCGAGACCCAGTACTTC.

This clonotype has at least ten counts. The gene calls are TRBV11-2 and TRBJ1-3, with TRBD1 identical over 12 bases. Per germline, CDR1 SGHAT and CDR2 FQNNGV. The CDR3 contains 17 residues. With V trimmed by 5 bases and J by 3 bases, 8 bases remained unmatched. The CDR3 DNA reads as TGTGCCAGCAGCCGGGACAGGGGGCTTTCCGTTGGAAACACCATATATTTT. Translation gives CASSRDRGLSVGNTIYF.

This clonotype was found many times. The J gene is TRBJ2-2, the V gene TRBV7-6; D not certain. The V gene lost 2 bases and the J gene lost 7 bases, with 8 bases spanning the gap. The germline gives CDR1 SGHVS, CDR2 FNYEAQ. The CDR3 runs 13 residues. This CDR3 is CASSLSRGGELFF. The CDR3 bases are TGTGCCAGCAGCTTATCTCGCGGCGGGGAGCTGTTTTTT.

This clonotype was recorded many times. This chain links TRBV29-1 with TRBJ1-1, with D uncertain. Germline V gene data show CDR1 as SQVTM and CDR2 as ANQGSEA. Trimming pared 5 bases from V and 3 bases from J, leaving 16 bases between. This CDR3 region has 14 residues. The DNA of the CDR3 is TGCAGCGTTAAGCCAAACGGGCGGGACACTGAAGCTTTCTTT. It translates to CSVKPNGRDTEAFF.

This clonotype was counted ten times or more. The chain couples TRBV6-8 to TRBJ2-7; D may be TRBD1 or TRBD2 (5 bases each). The V end was cut by 5 bases, the J end by 2 bases, with 19 bases between. This CDR3 is built from 16 residues. Germline V gives CDR1 MNHGY, CDR2 SAAAGT. CDR3 DNA sequence: TGTGCCAGCAGTGCCGCCGGGACCCAGTCCACCTACGAGCAGTACTTC. Protein sequence: CASSAAGTQSTYEQYF.

This clonotype was seen repeatedly, ten times or more. The chain has TRBV2 and TRBJ2-7; 11 bases align to TRBD1. Germline V CDR1 and CDR2: SNHLY, FYNNEI. V was pared by 4 bases and J by 5 bases, with 16 bases of the junction left unmatched. The CDR3 is made up of 18 amino acids. DNA for the CDR3: TGTGCCAGCAGTGCACAACGTATTCCGGGACAGGGGGTAGACGAGCAGTACTTC. This sequence encodes CASSAQRIPGQGVDEQYF.

This clonotype was recorded a few times. V and J are TRBV7-8 and TRBJ2-5; 12 bases are a match to TRBD2. Germline V gene data show CDR1 as SGHVS and CDR2 as FQNEAQ. CDR3 length: 16 residues. V was clipped by 5 bases and J by 1 base; unmatched bases: 5. The CDR3, as DNA: TGTGCCAGCAGCAAATTACTAGCGGGAGGCCAAGAGACCCAGTACTTC. It translates to CASSKLLAGGQETQYF.

This clonotype showed up many times. The genes are TRBV27 and TRBJ2-1; TRBD1 matches 9 bases. The CDR3 sequence is 15 residues long. CDR1 is MNHEY and CDR2 is SMNVEV in the germline V gene (reference sequence). Trimming at V came to 5 bases and at J to 1 base, leaving 3 bases not matched to a gene. The CDR3 loop reads CASSVGQGSYNEQFF. The CDR3 nucleotides read TGTGCCAGCAGTGTAGGACAGGGGTCCTACAATGAGCAGTTCTTC.

This clonotype was recorded at least ten times. V usage is TRBV10-3 and J usage is TRBJ2-3; 8 nucleotides agree with TRBD1. The CDR3 length is 14 residues. V was clipped by 3 bases and J by 5 bases; unmatched bases: 4. CDR1 is ENHRY, CDR2 SYGVKD, per germline. The CDR3 region has the DNA TGTGCCATCAGTGAAGGACAGGGAAAAGATACGCAGTATTTT. Translating it yields CAISEGQGKDTQYF.

Ten or more counts support this clonotype. The chain couples TRBV19 to TRBJ2-1; TRBD2 agrees at 8 bases. The V gene end was trimmed by 6 bases and the J gene end by 5 bases; junction bases not matched to a gene: 6. Per the germline V gene, CDR1 is LNHDA and CDR2 is SQIVND (reference sequence). The CDR3 has 14 amino acids. CDR3 sequence: CASSGAGDHNEQFF. The CDR3, as DNA: TGTGCCAGTAGCGGAGCGGGAGACCACAATGAGCAGTTCTTC.

This clonotype came up many times. The rearrangement uses TRBV7-3 and TRBJ2-2; 7 bases match TRBD2. The CDR3 has 19 residues. V was pared by 5 bases and J by 1 base, with 16 bases of the junction left unmatched. The germline CDR1 and CDR2 sequences are SGHTA and FQGTGA. The CDR3 DNA sequence: TGTGCCAGCAGCCCCAGACAAGGGGCGGGAGTGGGGAACACCGGGGAGCTGTTTTTT. The encoded protein is CASSPRQGAGVGNTGELFF.

This clonotype was seen repeatedly, ten times or more. The rearrangement joins TRBV6-4 to TRBJ2-7; D is undetermined. CDR3 length: 11 amino acids. Germline-derived CDR1 and CDR2 are MRHNA and SNTAGT. V lost 10 bases and J lost 5, with 12 bases in between. The CDR3 region has the DNA TGTGCCATCATTGCCTGGGACGAGCAGTACTTC. Encoded protein: CAIIAWDEQYF.

This clonotype came up many times. The gene calls are TRBV24-1 and TRBJ2-2; the match to TRBD1 covers 8 bases. This CDR3 spans 15 amino acids. CDR1 is KGHDR and CDR2 is SFDVKD in the germline V gene. After removal of 4 bases from V and 4 bases from J, the junction contained 4 bases not matched to a gene. The CDR3 protein is CATSEEDRVTGELFF. In DNA, the CDR3 is TGTGCCACCAGTGAGGAGGACAGGGTCACCGGGGAGCTGTTTTTT.

This clonotype was counted ten times or more. This CDR3 reads CASSRPTRSSGNTIYF. The CDR3 region has the DNA TGTGCCAGCAGTCGTCCGACACGCAGCTCTGGAAACACCATATATTTT. The chain has TRBV6-2 or TRBV6-3 and TRBJ1-3; no definite D call. CDR1 is MNHEY and CDR2 is SVGEGT in the germline V gene. Trimming stripped 5 bases from V and 0 bases from J, with 14 bases between. CDR3 size: 16 residues.

Many counts were recorded for this clonotype. The chain carries TRBV12-3 or TRBV12-4 and TRBJ2-1; D is ambiguous. This CDR3 has 13 amino acids. Trimming removed 6 bases at V and 8 bases at J, with 14 bases between. In DNA form, the CDR3 reads TGTGCCAGCAGCCCAACGGCGAGCTATGAGCAGTTCTTC. It specifies CASSPTASYEQFF.

This clonotype was found many times. The chain joins TRBV29-1 to TRBJ1-2; TRBD1 is a possible D gene (5 bases). The CDR3 runs 15 residues. Germline CDR1 SQVTM, CDR2 ANQGSEA. Trimming took 6 bases from V and 4 from J, leaving 21 bases between them. CDR3: CSVGGLTDSRYGYTF. CDR3 in DNA: TGCAGCGTGGGGGGATTGACAGACTCTCGCTATGGCTACACCTTC.

This clonotype appeared many times. This chain connects TRBV6-2 or TRBV6-3 to TRBJ1-1; no definite D call. The germline V and J ends were trimmed by 4 bases and 0 bases, with 15 bases remaining between them. CDR1 is MNHEY, CDR2 SVGEGT, per germline. CDR3 size: 16 residues. The CDR3 DNA reads as TGTGCCAGCAGTTCCTACCCCAAGAGCATGAACACTGAAGCTTTCTTT. It specifies CASSSYPKSMNTEAFF.

At least ten counts were recorded for this clonotype. The rearrangement uses TRBV9 and TRBJ2-2; tentatively, D is TRBD2 (6 bases). V was cut by 0 bases and J by 3 bases, with 18 bases left in between. This CDR3 spans 18 amino acids. Per the germline V gene, CDR1 is SGDLS and CDR2 is YYNGEE. The CDR3 reads CASSVAYRELEYTGELFF. CDR3 coding DNA: TGTGCCAGCAGCGTAGCCTACCGGGAGCTGGAATACACCGGGGAGCTGTTTTTT. Full variable domain (missing parts from reference TRBV9 and TRBJ2-2): DSGVTQTPKHLITATGQRVTLRCSPRSGDLSVYWYQQSLDQGLQFLIQYYNGEERAKGNILERFSAQQFPDLHSELNLSSLELGDSALYFCASSVAYRELEYTGELFFGEGSRLTVL.

This sequence joins TRBV5-1 and TRBJ1-6, with 10 bases that match TRBD1. CDR3 length: 16 residues. Unmatched junction bases numbered 5, after V lost 1 base and J lost 7 bases. Germline values: CDR1 SGHRS, CDR2 YFSETQ. DNA of the CDR3: TGCGCCAGCAGCTTGAATCCGGGACAGGGGAATTCACCCCTCCACTTT. Amino acids: CASSLNPGQGNSPLHF.